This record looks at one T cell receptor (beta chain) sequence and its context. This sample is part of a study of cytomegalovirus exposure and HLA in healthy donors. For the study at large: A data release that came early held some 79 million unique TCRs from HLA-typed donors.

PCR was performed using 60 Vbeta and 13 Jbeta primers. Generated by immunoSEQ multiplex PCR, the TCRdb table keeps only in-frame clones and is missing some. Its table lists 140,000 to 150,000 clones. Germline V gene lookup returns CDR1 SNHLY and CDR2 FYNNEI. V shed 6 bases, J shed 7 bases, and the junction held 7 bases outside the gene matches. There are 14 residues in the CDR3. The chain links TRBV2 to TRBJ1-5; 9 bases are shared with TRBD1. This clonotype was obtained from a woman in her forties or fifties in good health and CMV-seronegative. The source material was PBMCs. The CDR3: CASSETGGYQPQHF. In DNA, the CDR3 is TGTGCCAGCAGCGAGACAGGGGGATACCAGCCCCAGCATTTT.